Listed here are 27 T cell receptor beta chains from one sample, sequenced in a study of cytomegalovirus exposure and HLA in healthy donors. Both 60 Vbeta primers and 13 Jbeta primers went into the PCR. Profiled with immunoSEQ multiplex PCR; TCRdb holds only in-frame clones, not every one. The sample comprises 200,000 to 250,000 clones, over 80% of which are singletons, and 0.71% rests with the top ten. The sample comprised PBMCs. These TCRs come from a boy aged 2-15 years in good health and CMV-seronegative.

The chain carries TRBV6-5 and TRBJ1-4; 7 bases fit TRBD1. V lost 5 bases, J lost 4 bases, and 7 bases stayed unmatched. CDR3 length: 15 amino acids. Germline loops: CDR1 MNHEY, CDR2 SVGAGI. Written as DNA, the CDR3 is TGTGCCAGCAGTGGACGGGACAGCAATAATGAAAAACTGTTTTTT. Protein: CASSGRDSNNEKLFF.

The chain couples TRBV19 to TRBJ1-5; 7 bases align to TRBD1. The CDR3 consists of 16 residues. Germline CDR1 is LNHDA and CDR2 is SQIVND (reference sequence). With 5 bases clipped from V and 2 bases from J, the junction kept 9 bases outside the gene matches. CDR3: CASSLQGIQGNQPQHF. The CDR3 coding sequence is TGTGCCAGTAGTTTACAGGGGATTCAGGGCAATCAGCCCCAGCATTTT.

The genes are TRBV5-4 and TRBJ2-7, with 8 bases lining up with TRBD2. Trimming cost V 2 bases and J 9 bases; bases outside gene matches: 4. Germline V lookup: CDR1 SGHNT, CDR2 YYREEE (reference sequence). The CDR3 contains 12 residues. As DNA, the CDR3 is TGTGCCAGCAGCTTATTCGGGAGGGGGCAGTACTTC. This encodes CASSLFGRGQYF. The whole variable domain, filled in from reference TRBV5-4 and TRBJ2-7, reads ETGVTQSPTHLIKTRGQQVTLRCSSQSGHNTVSWYQQALGQGPQFIFQYYREEENGRGNFPPRFSGLQFPNYSSELNVNALELDDSALYLCASSLFGRGQYFGPGTRLTVT.

The genes are TRBV4-2 and TRBJ1-3, with D uncertain. In germline, CDR1 is LGHNA, CDR2 YNFKEQ. The V end was cut by 1 base, the J end by 0 bases, with 7 bases between. The CDR3 length is 15 residues. The CDR3 nucleotides are TGTGCCAGCAGCCAAGTACAGAGCTCTGGAAACACCATATATTTT. Amino acids: CASSQVQSSGNTIYF.

The J gene is TRBJ1-1, the V gene TRBV19, with D possibly matching TRBD1 (6 bases). Germline CDR1 is LNHDA and CDR2 is SQIVND (reference sequence). V lost 5 bases and J lost 2, with 15 bases in between. The CDR3 spans 15 residues. As DNA, the CDR3 is TGTGCCAGTAGTCCAAGGACAGACTTAAACACTGAAGCTTTCTTT. This gives the protein CASSPRTDLNTEAFF. Based on the CDR3 plus reference TRBV19 and TRBJ1-1, the full variable domain is DGGITQSPKYLFRKEGQNVTLSCEQNLNHDAMYWYRQDPGQGLRLIYYSQIVNDFQKGDIAEGYSVSREKKESFPLTVTSAQKNPTAFYLCASSPRTDLNTEAFFGQGTRLTVV.

The chain recombines TRBV18 with TRBJ1-5, with a tentative D call TRBD1 (5 bases). Germline assignment: CDR1 KGHSH and CDR2 LQKENI. CDR3 length: 16 residues. Trimming removed 3 bases at V and 6 bases at J, with 18 bases between. The DNA for the CDR3 is TGTGCCAGCTCACCTGCCAATCAGGGTCTAGGTCAGCCCCAGCATTTT. Its translation is CASSPANQGLGQPQHF.

The chain carries TRBV5-4 and TRBJ1-2; D may be TRBD1 (5 bases). V was pared by 2 bases and J by 0 bases, with 14 bases between. The CDR3 has 16 residues. CDR1 is SGHNT and CDR2 is YYREEE in the germline V gene (reference sequence). This CDR3 reads CASSFEGVMTNYGYTF. For the CDR3, the DNA is TGTGCCAGCAGCTTCGAAGGGGTAATGACTAACTATGGCTACACCTTC. Full variable domain (remainder filled in from reference TRBV5-4 and TRBJ1-2): ETGVTQSPTHLIKTRGQQVTLRCSSQSGHNTVSWYQQALGQGPQFIFQYYREEENGRGNFPPRFSGLQFPNYSSELNVNALELDDSALYLCASSFEGVMTNYGYTFGSGTRLTVV.

The V gene is TRBV7-6, the J gene TRBJ2-5; a weak D match, TRBD1 (6 bases). CDR1 and CDR2 from the germline V gene are SGHVS and FNYEAQ. The ends were cut back, 5 bases at V and 1 base at J, with 14 bases in the middle. The CDR3 consists of 15 residues. The CDR3 sequence is CASSPRRGTQETQYF. In DNA, the CDR3 is TGTGCCAGCAGCCCCCGAAGGGGGACCCAAGAGACCCAGTACTTC.

The gene calls are TRBV5-1 and TRBJ2-5; D may be TRBD2 (6 bases). TRBJ2-7 matches the DNA end more closely, so the J call is doubtful. CDR1 and CDR2 from the germline V gene are SGHRS and YFSETQ. CDR3 size: 14 residues. CDR3 DNA: TGCGCCAGCAGCTCGGGGACGGGGGATTACGAGCAGTACTTC. Its translation: CASSSGTGDYEQYF.

The rearrangement uses TRBV29-1 and TRBJ2-7; D is undetermined. The assigned J gene may be wrong: the sequence end matches TRBJ2-5 better. Germline V lookup: CDR1 SQVTM, CDR2 ANQGSEA. The CDR3 length is 10 residues. CDR3 nucleotides: TGCAGCGGACTTCAAGAGACCCAGTACTTC. It yields the protein CSGLQETQYF.

The chain joins TRBV6-1 to TRBJ1-1; D possibly corresponds to TRBD1 (5 bases). The CDR3 spans 11 residues. V was shortened by 10 bases and J by 7 bases, with 13 bases between the two germline ends. Germline V gene lookup returns CDR1 MNHNS and CDR2 SASEGT. The CDR3 DNA reads TGTGCCACCCGACAGTGGGATGAAGCTTTCTTT. The encoded protein is CATRQWDEAFF.

The J gene is TRBJ2-1, the V gene TRBV12-5; TRBD1 might be the D (6 bases). There are 13 residues in the CDR3. V gave up 7 bases and J gave up 2 bases, with 9 bases separating them. The germline gives CDR1 LGHNT, CDR2 FRNRAP. CDR3 bases: TGTGCTAGTGCCCGGGACACCTACAATGAGCAGTTCTTC. It translates to CASARDTYNEQFF. The full variable domain, with the rest looked up from reference TRBV12-5 and TRBJ2-1, is DARVTQTPRHKVTEMGQEVTMRCQPILGHNTVFWYRQTMMQGLELLAYFRNRAPLDDSGMPKDRFSAEMPDATLATLKIQPSEPRDSAVYFCASARDTYNEQFFGPGTRLTVL.

The chain couples TRBV11-2 to TRBJ2-5; TRBD1 agrees at 11 bases. V was pared by 1 base and J by 4 bases, with 5 bases of the junction left unmatched. The CDR3 length is 16 residues. The germline V gene encodes CDR1 SGHAT and CDR2 FQNNGV. CDR3 DNA sequence: TGTGCCAGCAGCTTAGGGACAGGGGGCCACTTAGAGACCCAGTACTTC. Translation gives CASSLGTGGHLETQYF.

The genes are TRBV5-6 and TRBJ2-5; the match to TRBD1 covers 7 bases. In germline, CDR1 is SGHDT, CDR2 YYEEEE. The trim removed 1 base at V and 5 bases at J, leaving 8 bases unmatched. The CDR3 has 15 amino acids. The CDR3 here is CASSLKTGLMETQYF. The CDR3 nucleotides read TGTGCCAGCAGCTTGAAGACAGGGCTTATGGAGACCCAGTACTTC.

The chain couples TRBV27 to TRBJ1-2, with no clear D. The CDR3 is made up of 13 amino acids. The ends were cut back, 2 bases at V and 4 bases at J, with 8 bases in the middle. Germline V gene sequence: CDR1 MNHEY, CDR2 SMNVEV (reference sequence). CDR3 nucleotide sequence: TGTGCCAGCAGTTTAAAGGGAGGCTATGGCTACACCTTC. Its protein is CASSLKGGYGYTF.

This chain joins TRBV18 and TRBJ2-1; 12 nucleotides line up with TRBD2. J was trimmed by 4 bases and V by 3 bases; bases with no gene match: 10. This CDR3 has 18 residues. The germline CDR1 and CDR2 sequences are KGHSH and LQKENI. CDR3: CASSPSRTSGVPYNEQFF. The CDR3 DNA reads as TGTGCCAGCTCACCTTCCAGGACTAGCGGGGTACCGTACAATGAGCAGTTCTTC. The variable domain in full, completed from reference TRBV18 and TRBJ2-1, reads NAGVMQNPRHLVRRRGQEARLRCSPMKGHSHVYWYRQLPEEGLKFMVYLQKENIIDESGMPKERFSAEFPKEGPSILRIQQVVRGDSAAYFCASSPSRTSGVPYNEQFFGPGTRLTVL.

The chain is built from TRBV18 and TRBJ2-7; 7 bases align to TRBD1. The CDR3 loop spans 17 amino acids. Germline CDR1 is KGHSH and CDR2 is LQKENI. With V trimmed by 6 bases and J by 3 bases, 17 bases remained unmatched. The CDR3 region is CASSHNPSWDRDYEQYF. The CDR3 DNA sequence: TGTGCCAGCTCCCACAACCCTTCCTGGGACAGAGACTACGAGCAGTACTTC.

J is TRBJ1-2 and V is TRBV7-6; D is possibly TRBD1 (5 bases). Germline CDR1 is SGHVS and CDR2 is FNYEAQ. The CDR3 extends over 18 amino acids. With 5 bases removed from V and 0 bases from J, the gap between germline ends came to 22 bases. This CDR3 is CASSPAGSGTGANYGYTF. CDR3 nucleotides: TGTGCCAGCAGCCCAGCGGGGTCGGGGACGGGCGCTAACTATGGCTACACCTTC.

J is TRBJ2-5 and V is TRBV5-1; 8 nucleotides agree with TRBD2. Trimming at V came to 4 bases and at J to 2 bases, leaving 4 bases not matched to a gene. The CDR3 sequence is 14 residues long. Germline assignment: CDR1 SGHRS and CDR2 YFSETQ. This CDR3 is CASSTGTSQETQYF. In DNA form, the CDR3 reads TGCGCCAGCAGCACTGGGACTAGTCAAGAGACCCAGTACTTC.

The chain couples TRBV27 to TRBJ1-1; no reliable D call. This CDR3 spans 13 amino acids. Trimming took off 0 bases at V and 9 bases at J, with 11 bases between the two ends. Per the germline V gene, CDR1 is MNHEY and CDR2 is SMNVEV (reference sequence). CDR3 nucleotide sequence: TGTGCCAGCAGTTTATCGGTGCCCGACAAAGCTTTCTTT. The encoded protein is CASSLSVPDKAFF.

The chain joins TRBV7-2 to TRBJ2-5; 10 bases agree with TRBD2. V dropped 4 bases and J dropped 7; count of bases not matched to a gene: 9. The CDR3 consists of 15 residues. Germline V gene data show CDR1 as SGHTA and CDR2 as FQGNSA. In nucleotides, the CDR3 is TGTGCCAGCAGCTGGGCTAGCGGGGGCCTTGGGACCCAGTACTTC. Translating it yields CASSWASGGLGTQYF.

The genes are TRBV5-1 and TRBJ2-3, with 8 bases aligning to TRBD1. The J segment lost 7 bases and the V segment lost 4 bases, leaving 14 bases of the junction unmatched. Germline CDR1 reads SGHRS; CDR2 reads YFSETQ. CDR3 length: 16 amino acids. The CDR3 loop reads CASSMGDRGHANTQYF. CDR3 nucleotides: TGCGCCAGCAGCATGGGCGACAGGGGCCACGCCAATACGCAGTATTTT. Full variable domain (remainder filled in from reference TRBV5-1 and TRBJ2-3): KAGVTQTPRYLIKTRGQQVTLSCSPISGHRSVSWYQQTPGQGLQFLFEYFSETQRNKGNFPGRFSGRQFSNSRSEMNVSTLELGDSALYLCASSMGDRGHANTQYFGPGTRLTVL.

This rearrangement joins TRBV5-1 to TRBJ1-2; 9 positions match TRBD1. This CDR3 region has 14 residues. Trimming at V came to 5 bases and at J to 5 bases, leaving 7 bases not matched to a gene. CDR1 SGHRS and CDR2 YFSETQ come from the germline V gene. Here the CDR3 DNA reads TGCGCCAGCAGGCCGGGACAGGGAGGGTATGGCTACACCTTC. Protein sequence: CASRPGQGGYGYTF.

The rearrangement uses TRBV2 and TRBJ1-1; 9 bases align to TRBD1. Trimming cost V 6 bases and J 6 bases; bases outside gene matches: 2. The CDR3 covers 12 residues. CDR1 and CDR2 (germline): SNHLY, FYNNEI. The CDR3 loop is CASRGTGPEAFF. The DNA of the CDR3 is TGTGCCAGCAGAGGGACAGGGCCTGAAGCTTTCTTT. Looking up the rest from reference TRBV2 and TRBJ1-1 gives the full variable domain: EPEVTQTPSHQVTQMGQEVILRCVPISNHLYFYWYRQILGQKVEFLVSFYNNEISEKSEIFDDQFSVERPDGSNFTLKIRSTKLEDSAMYFCASRGTGPEAFFGQGTRLTVV.

CDR3 amino acids: CAWGQGAAGTDTQYF. The CDR3 DNA follows: TGTGCCTGGGGACAGGGCGCGGCTGGCACAGATACGCAGTATTTT. The V gene is TRBV30, the J gene TRBJ2-3; 8 nucleotides agree with TRBD1. Looked up from germline, CDR1 is GTSNPN and CDR2 is SVGIG (reference sequence). Trimming at V came to 5 bases and at J to 1 base, leaving 8 bases not matched to a gene. The CDR3 has 15 amino acids.

The rearrangement uses TRBV10-3 and TRBJ1-2, with TRBD1 identical over 7 bases. Germline values: CDR1 ENHRY, CDR2 SYGVKD. With 3 bases clipped from V and 2 bases from J, the junction kept 3 bases outside the gene matches. The CDR3 is 14 residues long. CDR3 nucleotides: TGTGCCATCAGTGAAGGACAGGTAAACTATGGCTACACCTTC. As protein: CAISEGQVNYGYTF.

This sequence joins TRBV27 and TRBJ2-7; 9 nucleotides agree with TRBD1. Germline lookup yields CDR1 MNHEY and CDR2 SMNVEV (reference sequence). The CDR3 contains 14 residues. Trimming cost V 5 bases and J 7 bases; bases outside gene matches: 9. CDR3 in DNA: TGTGCCAGCAGTCACGGACAGGGGATTTATGAGCAGTACTTC. Translating gives CASSHGQGIYEQYF.